The 20 T cell receptor beta chains below were found in one sample sequenced in a study of CD8 T cells in Susac syndrome. Reverse transcription used roughly 0.5 to 1 ug RNA and random hexamers. TCRdb ran MiXCR on the immunoSEQ multiplex PCR reads and lists one entry per CDR3 protein. The repertoire holds roughly 100,000 distinct CDR3 sequences, with approximately 94% as singletons. Material: CD8+ T cells from PBMCs. These receptors were obtained from a human donor with Susac syndrome.

The chain links TRBV9 to TRBJ1-2; maybe TRBD1 (6 bases). This CDR3 is built from 15 residues. Deletions cut 3 bases from V and 7 bases from J, with 19 bases between. Germline V CDR1 and CDR2: SGDLS, YYNGEE. The CDR3 protein is CASSASTGALRGYTF. The CDR3 nucleotides read TGTGCCAGCAGCGCATCGACAGGAGCTCTACGTGGCTACACCTTC.

The chain recombines TRBV20-1 with TRBJ1-1; maybe TRBD1 (6 bases). The V end was cut by 3 bases, the J end by 0 bases, with 14 bases between. Germline-derived CDR1 and CDR2 are DFQATT and SNEGSKA (reference sequence). CDR3 length: 15 residues. The CDR3 here is CSARFRQDLNTEAFF. The CDR3 region has the DNA TGCAGTGCTAGGTTCCGACAGGATCTGAACACTGAAGCTTTCTTT.

The genes are TRBV6-6 and TRBJ2-1; no reliable D call. Trimming removed 0 bases at V and 2 bases at J, with 11 bases between. This CDR3 has 16 amino acids. CDR1 and CDR2 (germline): MNHNY, SVGAGI (reference sequence). The CDR3 bases are TGTGCCAGCAGTTACTCGAGTACGGAGACCTACAATGAGCAGTTCTTC. This gives the protein CASSYSSTETYNEQFF.

This chain connects TRBV27 to TRBJ2-7; 9 bases match TRBD1. CDR1 MNHEY and CDR2 SMNVEV come from the germline V gene (reference sequence). V gave up 6 bases and J gave up 5 bases; unmatched junction bases: 8. The CDR3 spans 14 residues. The CDR3 DNA reads as TGTGCCAGCAGGCTAGAGGACAGGGGCCACGAGCAGTACTTC. It is translated as CASRLEDRGHEQYF.

This sequence joins TRBV12-3 or TRBV12-4 and TRBJ1-2; D is unclear. This CDR3 has 12 amino acids. V was shortened by 1 base and J by 5 bases, with 5 bases between the two germline ends. CDR3 nucleotide sequence: TGTGCCAGCAGTTTAGACAGTTATGGCTACACCTTC. Amino acids: CASSLDSYGYTF.

This clonotype has only a few counts. The chain combines TRBV18 with TRBJ2-5, with unresolved D. V was trimmed by 3 bases and J by 1 base, leaving 6 bases between them. The CDR3 loop spans 13 amino acids. Germline V gene data show CDR1 as KGHSH and CDR2 as LQKENI. The CDR3 sequence is CASSPWGQETQYF. CDR3 nucleotide sequence: TGTGCCAGCTCACCGTGGGGCCAAGAGACCCAGTACTTC.

This chain connects TRBV5-4 to TRBJ2-1, with 12 bases aligning to TRBD1. The V gene's germline CDR1 is SGHNT and CDR2 YYREEE (reference sequence). V gave up 4 bases and J gave up 7 bases; unmatched junction bases: 12. The CDR3 spans 17 residues. The CDR3 DNA is TGTGCCAGCAGCAGATTTCCGGGACAGGGGGCTCATAATGAGCAGTTCTTC. It yields the protein CASSRFPGQGAHNEQFF.

The chain joins TRBV9 to TRBJ1-1; no clear D. The CDR3 has 14 residues. The V gene's germline CDR1 is SGDLS and CDR2 YYNGEE. V lost 0 bases, J lost 1 base, and 7 bases lay in between. This CDR3 is CASSVGSQNTEAFF. The CDR3 nucleotides read TGTGCCAGCAGCGTAGGGTCACAGAACACTGAAGCTTTCTTT.

The gene calls are TRBV15 and TRBJ1-5, with D tentatively TRBD1 (6 bases). The ends were cut back, 3 bases at V and 1 base at J, with 10 bases in the middle. This CDR3 has 15 residues. Germline V gives CDR1 LNHNV, CDR2 YYDKDF (reference sequence). In DNA form, the CDR3 reads TGTGCCACCAGCAGCGGAGGGACAAGCAATCAGCCCCAGCATTTT. Translation gives CATSSGGTSNQPQHF.

V is TRBV9 and J is TRBJ2-3, with 7 bases fitting TRBD2. Trimming took 4 bases from V and 3 from J; bases not matched to a gene: 8. Germline V gene sequence: CDR1 SGDLS, CDR2 YYNGEE. CDR3 length: 15 residues. The CDR3 DNA reads as TGTGCCAGCAGCCCTGCCGGACTAGATACAGATACGCAGTATTTT. It yields the protein CASSPAGLDTDTQYF.

The J gene is TRBJ1-3, the V gene TRBV20-1; D gene uncertain. The CDR3 extends over 13 amino acids. In germline, CDR1 is DFQATT, CDR2 SNEGSKA (reference sequence). V dropped 0 bases and J dropped 4 bases, with 7 bases sitting between them. This CDR3 is CSARDVNGNTIYF. The CDR3 DNA sequence: TGCAGTGCTAGAGATGTCAACGGAAACACCATATATTTT.

CDR3 sequence (DNA): TGTGCCAGCAGCCCCCCCAGCCTAGTACATAATGAGCAGTTCTTC. Its translation: CASSPPSLVHNEQFF. V gene TRBV5-6 combines with J gene TRBJ2-1; D unclear. The CDR3 is made up of 15 amino acids. Per the germline V gene, CDR1 is SGHDT and CDR2 is YYEEEE. Trimming took off 4 bases at V and 7 bases at J, with 18 bases between the two ends. Combining the CDR3 with reference TRBV5-6 and TRBJ2-1 gives the whole variable domain DAGVTQSPTHLIKTRGQQVTLRCSPKSGHDTVSWYQQALGQGPQFIFQYYEEEERQRGNFPDRFSGHQFPNYSSELNVNALLLGDSALYLCASSPPSLVHNEQFFGPGTRLTVL.

The V and J genes are TRBV9 and TRBJ2-1; TRBD2 matches 7 bases. Germline V gene lookup returns CDR1 SGDLS and CDR2 YYNGEE. The length of the CDR3 is 12 residues. Trimming took 4 bases from V and 7 from J; bases not matched to a gene: 2. The CDR3 is CASSQGLNEQFF. In DNA form, the CDR3 reads TGTGCCAGCAGCCAGGGACTAAATGAGCAGTTCTTC.

This chain uses TRBV6-5 with TRBJ2-3, with D tentatively TRBD2 (6 bases). From germline, CDR1 is MNHEY and CDR2 SVGAGI. CDR3 length: 15 amino acids. Trimming took off 7 bases at V and 9 bases at J, with 23 bases between the two ends. The CDR3 nucleotides are TGTGCCAGCATTACCGGAGGGGCAGGGCAAGGGACGCAGTATTTT. Protein sequence: CASITGGAGQGTQYF.

The V call is TRBV7-6, the J call TRBJ2-2; D is unclear. The CDR3 length is 12 residues. The germline V gene encodes CDR1 SGHVS and CDR2 FNYEAQ. With 4 bases removed from V and 6 bases from J, the gap between germline ends came to 6 bases. CDR3 bases: TGTGCCAGCAGCTCCTCGGCCGGGGAGCTGTTTTTT. Its protein product is CASSSSAGELFF. The variable domain in full, completed from reference TRBV7-6 and TRBJ2-2, reads GAGVSQSPRYKVTKRGQDVALRCDPISGHVSLYWYRQALGQGPEFLTYFNYEAQQDKSGLPNDRFSAERPEGSISTLTIQRTEQRDSAMYRCASSSSAGELFFGEGSRLTVL.

V usage is TRBV11-1 and J usage is TRBJ2-7; 9 bases are a match to TRBD1. This CDR3 has 14 amino acids. The V gene's germline CDR1 is SGHAT and CDR2 FQDESV (reference sequence). Germline trimming cut 4 bases from V and 6 bases from J; bases unmatched to any gene: 7. The CDR3 DNA is TGTGCCAGCAGCTCCTCGATGACAGGGGGCGAGCAGTACTTC. This encodes CASSSSMTGGEQYF.

The V gene is TRBV3-1, the J gene TRBJ2-5; no definite D call. The CDR3 is 14 residues long. V lost 0 bases, J lost 5 bases, and 10 bases lay in between. Germline lookup yields CDR1 LGHDT and CDR2 YNNKEL (reference sequence). The CDR3 nucleotides read TGTGCCAGCAGCCAAGAGTGGGATAGGGAGACCCAGTACTTC. Residues: CASSQEWDRETQYF.

The genes are TRBV25-1 and TRBJ2-7; unclear D gene. Germline CDR1 reads MGHDK; CDR2 reads SYGVNS. The CDR3 length is 10 residues. The V gene lost 8 bases and the J gene lost 5 bases, with 7 bases spanning the gap. This CDR3 is CASGWNEQYF. The CDR3 nucleotides are TGTGCCAGCGGATGGAACGAGCAGTACTTC.

This clonotype is a singleton in its sample. This sequence joins TRBV27 and TRBJ2-2; 8 bases fit TRBD2. V lost 6 bases, J lost 7 bases, and 10 bases stayed unmatched. Germline values: CDR1 MNHEY, CDR2 SMNVEV (reference sequence). CDR3 length: 15 amino acids. The CDR3 DNA reads as TGTGCCAGCAGGCTAGGGGCGGGGGGATTCGGGGAGCTGTTTTTT. Translation: CASRLGAGGFGELFF.

The chain recombines TRBV4-3 with TRBJ2-7, with TRBD2 as a possible D gene (5 bases). Trimming pared 1 base from V and 0 bases from J, leaving 10 bases between. The CDR3 runs 15 residues. Germline-derived CDR1 and CDR2 are LGHNA and YSLEER. The DNA of the CDR3 is TGCGCCAGCAGCCAAGGCGGAGGTAGCTCCTACGAGCAGTACTTC. Translation gives CASSQGGGSSYEQYF.